Listed below are T cell receptor beta chains from one sample, sequenced in a study of blood T cell repertoires in COVID-19. This table comes from immunoSEQ multiplex PCR, and its TCRdb copy is limited to in-frame clones, with some not included. The table records tens of thousands of clones, about 86% of them present only once. Input material: peripheral blood. Every receptor here comes from a man in his 70s with acute or convalescent COVID-19. Each CDR3 is given with its conserved first and last residue. The D gene is left open where the match is weak. Where a row states a size, it is once, few, many or the class of an expanded clone; other rows omit it.

TRBV14	TRBJ2-5	.	.	TGTGCCAGCAGCTCGGTCGGCGGACAATCGGAGACCCAGTACTTC	CASSSVGGQSETQYF
TRBV11-2	TRBJ2-7	.	TRBD2	TGTGCCAGCAGCTTACTGCGCGGGAGCTACGAGCAGTACTTC	CASSLLRGSYEQYF
TRBV7-9	TRBJ1-2	.	TRBD1	TGTGCCAGCAGTCCAGGGACAGAGGCTAACTATGGCTACACCTTC	CASSPGTEANYGYTF
TRBV11-2	TRBJ2-5	.	.	TGTGCCAGCAGCCAGACAGTGCAAGAGACCCAGTACTTC	CASSQTVQETQYF
TRBV19	TRBJ1-5	once	.	TGTGCCAGTAGGACCGCCTCGGGACATAGCAATCAGCCCCAGCATTTT	CASRTASGHSNQPQHF
TRBV9	TRBJ2-3	once	TRBD2	TGTGCCAGCAGCGTAGGGCGGCGGGGGGTCACAGATACGCAGTATTTT	CASSVGRRGVTDTQYF
TRBV7-2	TRBJ1-3	.	.	TGTGCCAGCAGCTTAGAGGGGAACAGTATGATCTCTGGAAACACCATATATTTT	CASSLEGNSMISGNTIYF
TRBV7-2	TRBJ2-5	.	.	TGTGCCAGCAGCGGGGGGATCCAAGAGACCCAGTACTTC	CASSGGIQETQYF
TRBV5-4	TRBJ2-3	.	TRBD2	TGTGCCAGCAGCTTGTCGCCTAGCGGGAGGGTAGATACGCAGTATTTT	CASSLSPSGRVDTQYF
TRBV9	TRBJ2-3	once	TRBD2	TGTGCCAGCAGCCCATGGGGGGGAGGTAGCGGCACAGATACGCAGTATTTT	CASSPWGGGSGTDTQYF
TRBV3-1/TRBV3-2	TRBJ1-1	.	.	TGTGCCAGCAGGTCAACACGAAACACTGAAGCTTTCTTT	CASRSTRNTEAFF
TRBV3-1/TRBV3-2	TRBJ2-7	.	.	TGTGCCAGCAGCCTCAATCAGGGCGAGCAGTACTTC	CASSLNQGEQYF
TRBV12-2	TRBJ2-2	.	.	TGTGCAAGTCGCTTAGTAGGCGGACTAGCGTATGCGAACACCGGGGAGCTGTTTTTT	CASRLVGGLAYANTGELFF
TRBV9	TRBJ2-3	.	.	TGTGCCAGCAGCGTAATTAACGGGGAGAGTGCGCAGTATTTT	CASSVINGESAQYF
TRBV14	TRBJ2-1	.	.	TGTGCCAGCAGCCAAAACGACAGCCCATACTACAATGAGCAGTTCTTC	CASSQNDSPYYNEQFF
TRBV6-5	TRBJ1-4	.	.	TGTGCCAGCAGCAGGACTGAGAATGAAAAACTGTTTTTT	CASSRTENEKLFF
TRBV19	TRBJ2-1	.	.	TGTGCCAGTAGTATCCGGGACAACAACTACAATGAGCAGTTCTTC	CASSIRDNNYNEQFF
TRBV29-1	TRBJ2-2	.	.	TGCAGCGCCATCCGGACTTCGGGAGGGGAGCTGTTTTTT	CSAIRTSGGELFF
TRBV18	TRBJ1-5	.	TRBD1	TGTGCCAGCCGAGACACGGGGACAGGGCCCCAGCATTTT	CASRDTGTGPQHF
TRBV20-1	TRBJ2-7	.	.	TGCAGTGCGCATAGCTCCTACGAGCAGTACTTC	CSAHSSYEQYF
TRBV7-9	TRBJ1-4	.	.	TGTGCCAGCAGCTTAGGGGCAGGGATTGATGAAAAACTGTTTTTT	CASSLGAGIDEKLFF
TRBV24-1	TRBJ1-1	.	TRBD1	TGTGCCACCAGTGATTCGAGACAGGGGGCTAGCACTGAAGCTTTCTTT	CATSDSRQGASTEAFF
TRBV29-1	TRBJ2-1	.	TRBD2	TGCAGCGTCGATGTGGCGGGAGTGTTCAATGAGCAGTTCTTC	CSVDVAGVFNEQFF
TRBV3-1/TRBV3-2	TRBJ1-6	.	.	TGTGCCAGCAGCCAAGGTCACAGCTATAATTCACCCCTCCACTTT	CASSQGHSYNSPLHF
TRBV28	TRBJ2-2	.	TRBD2	TGTGCCAGCATCGATGGGACTAGGGCGAACACCGGGGAGCTGTTTTTT	CASIDGTRANTGELFF
TRBV4-3	TRBJ2-2	.	.	TGCGCCAGCAGCCAACTCCTTCGCGACGGGGAGCTGTTTTTT	CASSQLLRDGELFF
TRBV6-2/TRBV6-3	TRBJ1-1	.	TRBD1	TGTGCCAGCAGTCCCGGGACAGGGATTCAAGCTTTCTTT	CASSPGTGIQAFF
TRBV7-2	TRBJ2-1	.	TRBD2	TGTGCCAGCAGCTTAGCGGGAGGGCCGACCGAGCAGTTCTTC	CASSLAGGPTEQFF
TRBV11-1	TRBJ2-1	.	TRBD1	TGTGCCAGCAGCTTAGCACTTTATTCGACAGGGGATGAGGAGCAGTTCTTC	CASSLALYSTGDEEQFF
TRBV5-4	TRBJ1-4	.	TRBD1	TGTGCCAGCAGCTCGAGGACAGGGGAGGAAAAACTGTTTTTT	CASSSRTGEEKLFF
TRBV21-1	TRBJ2-7	.	.	TGTGCCAGCAGCATACTTTCGGCCAGGGTTTACGAGCAGTACTTC	CASSILSARVYEQYF
TRBV19	TRBJ1-1	once	.	TGTGCCAGTAGTATAAACGATTCGGGTCGGTCCGCCGAAGCTTTCTTT	CASSINDSGRSAEAFF
TRBV5-1	TRBJ1-3	.	.	TGCGCCAGCAGCTCAGGGGAGTCGAGTTTGGGTCTTGGAAACACCATATATTTT	CASSSGESSLGLGNTIYF
TRBV14	TRBJ2-7	once	.	TGTGCCAGCAGCCAATACTACGAGCAGTACTTC	CASSQYYEQYF
TRBV4-2	TRBJ2-6	.	.	TGTGCCAGCAGCCAGGCAGGGACTGGGGCCAACGTCCTGACTTTC	CASSQAGTGANVLTF
TRBV5-1	TRBJ1-2	.	.	TGCGCCAGCAGCTTGATGGATGCGGGAGGTGGCTACACCTTC	CASSLMDAGGGYTF
TRBV28	TRBJ2-5	.	TRBD1	TGTGCCAGCAGTTTCCGTCGGGACAGCGCAAACCAAGAGACCCAGTACTTC	CASSFRRDSANQETQYF
TRBV6-5	TRBJ2-1	.	TRBD2	TGTGCCAGCAGCCGACTAGCGGCCACCAATGAGCAGTTCTTC	CASSRLAATNEQFF
TRBV9	TRBJ2-3	.	.	TGTGCCAGCAGCGTAGGCAGGGGAACAGATACGCAGTATTTT	CASSVGRGTDTQYF
TRBV7-2	TRBJ1-2	.	.	TGTGCCAGCAGCCCACAGGTGATGGTGAACTATGGCTACACCTTC	CASSPQVMVNYGYTF
TRBV5-5	TRBJ2-4	.	.	TGTGCCAGCAGCTTTTCTCTCGGAGGGAACATTCAGTACTTC	CASSFSLGGNIQYF
TRBV5-1	TRBJ2-3	.	TRBD2	TGCGCCAGCAGCCCGACTAGCGGGAGGGCCGGAGATACGCAGTATTTT	CASSPTSGRAGDTQYF
TRBV11-1	TRBJ1-1	.	.	TGTGCCAGCAGCTTTCAGGGGAGGAACACTGAAGCTTTCTTT	CASSFQGRNTEAFF
TRBV3-1/TRBV3-2	TRBJ1-2	.	TRBD1	TGTGCCAGCAGCCAACGGGACAGGGGATCTGGCTACACCTTC	CASSQRDRGSGYTF
TRBV15	TRBJ2-7	once	TRBD1	TGTGCCACCAGCAGAGATTTACGGACAGGGGGCTCGTACGAGCAGTACTTC	CATSRDLRTGGSYEQYF
TRBV28	TRBJ2-3	.	TRBD2	TGTGCCAGCAGTCGACTAGCGGTAACAGATACGCAGTATTTT	CASSRLAVTDTQYF
TRBV27	TRBJ2-7	.	.	TGTGCCAGCAGTCGTAACCCCGGGACGGGAGCCTACGAGCAGTACTTC	CASSRNPGTGAYEQYF
TRBV9	TRBJ1-5	.	.	TGTGCCAGCAGCGTAGCTCCAGGGGGCAATCAGCCCCAGCATTTT	CASSVAPGGNQPQHF
TRBV5-6	TRBJ2-5	.	.	TGTGCCAGCAGCTCTAAAGAGACCCAGTACTTC	CASSSKETQYF
TRBV6-6	TRBJ2-6	.	.	TGTGCCAGCAGTAAACAGGGAGTCTCTGGGGCCAACGTCCTGACTTTC	CASSKQGVSGANVLTF
TRBV24-1	TRBJ1-5	.	TRBD1	TGTGCCACCAGTGCAGGGGGTGGAGGGGGAAGCAATCAGCCCCAGCATTTT	CATSAGGGGGSNQPQHF
TRBV27	TRBJ1-1	once	.	TGTGCCAGCAGTTTATCCAGGAACACTGAAGCTTTCTTT	CASSLSRNTEAFF
TRBV5-4	TRBJ2-3	.	TRBD1	TGTGCCAGCAGCGCCGGGACAGGGGCAGATACGCAGTATTTT	CASSAGTGADTQYF
TRBV20-1	TRBJ1-1	few	.	TGCAGTGCTAGTATCGGGAACACTGAAGCTTTCTTT	CSASIGNTEAFF
TRBV20-1	TRBJ1-1	.	TRBD1	TGCAGTGCTAGTCGGACAGGGAACACTGAAGCTTTCTTT	CSASRTGNTEAFF
TRBV18	TRBJ1-1	.	TRBD1	TGTGCCAGCTCACCCGTTGGACAGGTGAACACTGAAGCTTTCTTT	CASSPVGQVNTEAFF